This T cell receptor beta chain was retrieved from a study of siplizumab effects on memory and regulatory T cells. The mixed lymphocyte reaction cells were cocultured at 37°C for under 7 days. CDR1 is SGHTA and CDR2 is FQGNSA in the germline V gene. The CDR3 sequence is 15 residues long. The junction had 5 bases not matched to a gene; V was cut back by 1 base and J by 6 bases. Study-wide points: Siplizumab conditions gave an average of approximately 70% Treg-derived mappable alloreactive CD4+ clones, versus about 26% for controls. Siplizumab significantly brought down the alloreactive sequences that trace back to unstimulated CD4+ memory cells. Researchers did not confirm the suppressive function of proliferating Tregs from siplizumab cultures. Naive or memory phenotype was unassignable for roughly 80-95% of proliferating CD4+ or CD8+ clones.

The table came from immunoSEQ multiplex PCR; TCRdb's copy has only in-frame clones and leaves some out. This sample carries about 14,000 clones, approximately 49% of them seen once, and the ten largest clones take approximately 8.5%. Note on this clone: What it binds is not known.

The specimen sequenced was CFSE-low (dividing) CD4+ T cells sorted from an allogeneic mixed lymphocyte reaction. This chain connects TRBV7-2 to TRBJ1-5; 8 bases are a match to TRBD1. The TCR comes from a human donor in good health; the cells came from an allogeneic mixed lymphocyte reaction. The CDR3 nucleotides read TGTGCCAGCAGCTTAGTTGCAGGGGGCGGTCAGCCCCAGCATTTT. Its translation is CASSLVAGGGQPQHF. Looking up the rest from reference TRBV7-2 and TRBJ1-5 gives the full variable domain: GAGVSQSPSNKVTEKGKDVELRCDPISGHTALYWYRQSLGQGLEFLIYFQGNSAPDKSGLPSDRFSAERTGGSVSTLTIQRTQQEDSAVYLCASSLVAGGGQPQHFGDGTRLSIL.